This entry concerns a single TCR beta chain. No cognate antigen has been identified for it. Per-base qualities were not stored, and no clone one base away is much larger. These data originate in a study of CD8 T cells in ankylosing spondylitis (TCRdb year 2017). As for the study more broadly: T cell receptor beta repertoires were profiled in healthy donors and ankylosing spondylitis patients so that disease-linked TCR variants could be found. In total, the full study cohort was made up of 110 or so healthy donors and 25 or so ankylosing spondylitis patients. Peripheral blood was sampled, and synovial fluid was additionally collected from ankylosing spondylitis patients. The investigation overall reported the following: Blood from ankylosing spondylitis patients appeared to be characterized by a TCR beta motif made up of several highly homologous amino acid variants. The disease-linked clones had a CD8+ phenotype and were found at relatively low frequencies in peripheral blood. The disease-linked clones were reported as significantly enriched in matched synovial fluid samples from ankylosing spondylitis patients. Some motif variants were previously reported in synovial fluid and blood of reactive arthritis patients, suggesting common disease-initiation mechanisms.

Between the V and J ends, shortened by 7 bases and 0 bases respectively, the junction contains 17 bases. From the germline V gene, CDR1 is MGHDK and CDR2 is SYGVNS. Measured from the cysteine to the phenylalanine, the CDR3 is 16 residues long. Here the CDR3 DNA is all that survives: 48 bases in frame from base 1. Sequencing took place on an Illumina HiSeq 2500. Quantitative 5'-RACE with molecular barcodes was the method used to prepare the TCR beta libraries. Regarding the original processing steps: A new computational method based on a probabilistic model of VDJ rearrangement was used to identify disease-linked TCR variants. The public reads were reprocessed in TCRdb via fastp at Q25 and MiXCR, keeping in-frame beta chains. Rows with a matching CDR3 protein are joined into one entry that keeps the most common DNA and genes. These V and J calls derive from TCRdb rather than the authors' analysis. The sample table shows approximately 400,000 distinct CDR3 sequences, and roughly 26% are seen once. About 0.9% of the sample is taken by the ten largest.

This sequence uses TRBV25-1 and TRBJ2-3; the best D guess is TRBD1, with 6 bases matching. This receptor was obtained from a male donor with ankylosing spondylitis. Sequencing input: blood, either unsorted or a sorted T cell fraction (not recorded which). The nucleotide sequence reads TGTGCCAGCACTCCGTCCCGACAGGCTAGCACAGATACGCAGTATTTT. This sequence encodes CASTPSRQASTDTQYF.